Each of the 14 T cell receptor beta chains below was sequenced from the same sample in a study of cytomegalovirus exposure and HLA in healthy donors. Primers included in the PCR were 60 Vbeta and 13 Jbeta primers. Only in-frame clones appear in the TCRdb table, and some are missing; sequencing was by immunoSEQ multiplex PCR. The data contain roughly 160,000 clones, 80% to 85% of them singletons. The specimen was PBMCs. Receptor source: a male donor in good health and CMV-seronegative.

The chain combines TRBV6-5 with TRBJ1-5; 7 bases fit TRBD1. This CDR3 comprises 13 residues. The V and J ends lost 7 bases and 6 bases, in that order; junction bases with no gene match: 6. CDR1 MNHEY and CDR2 SVGAGI come from the germline V gene. CDR3 coding DNA: TGTGCCAGCACCTTACAGGGGATTCAGCCCCAGCATTTT. Translation gives CASTLQGIQPQHF.

Only a few counts were recorded for this clone. The chain couples TRBV6-5 to TRBJ1-2; no firm D call. Germline-derived CDR1 and CDR2 are MNHEY and SVGAGI. The CDR3 is 14 residues long. V shed 6 bases and J shed 0 bases, with 11 bases lying between them. CDR3 sequence (DNA): TGTGCCAGCAGCCCCGGTGGAGCTAACTATGGCTACACCTTC. This encodes CASSPGGANYGYTF.

The chain employs TRBV5-4 and TRBJ1-1; no definite D call. The V end lost 3 bases, the J end lost 1 base, and 7 bases lay between the germline ends. Germline V gives CDR1 SGHNT, CDR2 YYREEE (reference sequence). The CDR3 spans 13 residues. In nucleotides, the CDR3 is TGTGCCAGCAGCTCAGGCCGGAACACTGAAGCTTTCTTT. Translated, it gives CASSSGRNTEAFF. Complete variable domain (other parts from reference TRBV5-4 and TRBJ1-1): ETGVTQSPTHLIKTRGQQVTLRCSSQSGHNTVSWYQQALGQGPQFIFQYYREEENGRGNFPPRFSGLQFPNYSSELNVNALELDDSALYLCASSSGRNTEAFFGQGTRLTVV.

The V gene is TRBV7-9, the J gene TRBJ2-7; 7 bases fit TRBD2. Germline CDR1 is SEHNR and CDR2 is FQNEAQ (reference sequence). CDR3 length equals 16 residues. V trimming: 0 bases; J trimming: 2 bases; junction bases outside the gene matches: 7. CDR3 DNA sequence: TGTGCCAGCAGCTTAGCGCGGAGCGGGACTACCTACGAGCAGTACTTC. This codes for CASSLARSGTTYEQYF.

This clone was seen once. The chain employs TRBV5-1 and TRBJ1-1; a weak D match, TRBD1 (5 bases). The CDR3 runs to 14 residues. Trimming removed 4 bases from V and 5 bases from J, with 15 bases in between. Germline values: CDR1 SGHRS, CDR2 YFSETQ. CDR3 sequence: CASSNSLGGTEAFF. In DNA form, the CDR3 reads TGCGCCAGCAGCAATTCTTTGGGGGGTACTGAAGCTTTCTTT.

V usage is TRBV7-2 and J usage is TRBJ1-5; D might be TRBD1 (6 bases). The CDR3 is 15 residues long. Germline values: CDR1 SGHTA, CDR2 FQGNSA. V was clipped by 10 bases and J by 4 bases, with 20 bases between them. CDR3 nucleotide sequence: TGTGCCACATCAAGGGCAGGGGTAAAAAATCAGCCCCAGCATTTT. Residues: CATSRAGVKNQPQHF.

This clone turned up a few times. CDR3: CASRDPGLNTGELFF. CDR3 nucleotide sequence: TGTGCCAGCAGAGACCCGGGACTAAACACCGGGGAGCTGTTTTTT. The V call is TRBV6-5, the J call TRBJ2-2, with 7 bases lining up with TRBD2. The CDR3 consists of 15 residues. Germline assignment: CDR1 MNHEY and CDR2 SVGAGI. Germline trimming cut 6 bases from V and 2 bases from J; bases unmatched to any gene: 6.

The rearrangement uses TRBV19 and TRBJ2-1, with 8 bases lining up with TRBD2. The ends lost 7 bases at V and 12 bases at J; junction bases unmatched: 8. This CDR3 region has 12 residues. In germline, CDR1 is LNHDA, CDR2 SQIVND (reference sequence). As DNA, the CDR3 is TGTGCCAGTACCCTCCCGGGGGGGCGGCAGTTCTTC. Amino acid sequence: CASTLPGGRQFF.

The chain links TRBV6-5 to TRBJ1-2; D is possibly TRBD1 (5 bases). The germline V gene has CDR1 MNHEY and CDR2 SVGAGI. Trimming removed 7 bases at V and 4 bases at J, with 19 bases between. The CDR3 covers 15 residues. CDR3 nucleotide sequence: TGTGCCAGCAAATCCCAGGGCCACCGACTCTATGGCTACACCTTC. Protein: CASKSQGHRLYGYTF.

V gene TRBV2 combines with J gene TRBJ1-2, with 10 bases identical to TRBD1. The J segment lost 6 bases and the V segment lost 5 bases, leaving 9 bases of the junction unmatched. The CDR3 contains 15 residues. Per germline, CDR1 SNHLY and CDR2 FYNNEI. In nucleotides, the CDR3 is TGTGCCAGCAGTCTGACGGGACAGGGGCCCCATGGCTACACCTTC. Translated: CASSLTGQGPHGYTF.

This clone was recorded once. This chain links TRBV14 with TRBJ1-3; D gene ambiguous. Germline V gene data show CDR1 as SGHDN and CDR2 as FVKESK. CDR3 length: 15 amino acids. Trimming pared 2 bases from V and 2 bases from J, leaving 10 bases between. This CDR3 is CASSQNPRPGNTIYF. CDR3 nucleotides: TGTGCCAGCAGCCAAAATCCCCGTCCTGGAAACACCATATATTTT.

This clone came up once. This chain links TRBV6-5 with TRBJ1-2; maybe TRBD1 (6 bases). Germline V lookup: CDR1 MNHEY, CDR2 SVGAGI. The CDR3 is 15 amino acids. The V end lost 2 bases, the J end lost 2 bases, and 12 bases lay between the germline ends. In DNA form, the CDR3 reads TGTGCCAGCAGTTACAGGGCTACAGGGAACTATGGCTACACCTTC. Translation gives CASSYRATGNYGYTF.

The chain joins TRBV15 to TRBJ1-4; TRBD1 matches 7 bases. The trim removed 2 bases at V and 2 bases at J, leaving 11 bases unmatched. This CDR3 contains 18 residues. The germline V gene encodes CDR1 LNHNV and CDR2 YYDKDF (reference sequence). The CDR3 protein is CATSRHIGGGPTNEKLFF. In DNA form, the CDR3 reads TGTGCCACCAGCAGACATATAGGGGGCGGTCCGACTAATGAAAAACTGTTTTTT.

V gene TRBV7-9 combines with J gene TRBJ2-1, with 8 bases that match TRBD1. The CDR3 sequence is 15 residues long. V lost 5 bases and J lost 2; bases outside the gene matches: 5. The germline V gene encodes CDR1 SEHNR and CDR2 FQNEAQ (reference sequence). The CDR3: CASSPTGGPYNEQFF. The CDR3 DNA reads as TGTGCCAGCAGCCCTACAGGGGGACCCTACAATGAGCAGTTCTTC. The variable domain in full, completed from reference TRBV7-9 and TRBJ2-1, reads DTGVSQNPRHKITKRGQNVTFRCDPISEHNRLYWYRQTLGQGPEFLTYFQNEAQLEKSRLLSDRFSAERPKGSFSTLEIQRTEQGDSAMYLCASSPTGGPYNEQFFGPGTRLTVL.